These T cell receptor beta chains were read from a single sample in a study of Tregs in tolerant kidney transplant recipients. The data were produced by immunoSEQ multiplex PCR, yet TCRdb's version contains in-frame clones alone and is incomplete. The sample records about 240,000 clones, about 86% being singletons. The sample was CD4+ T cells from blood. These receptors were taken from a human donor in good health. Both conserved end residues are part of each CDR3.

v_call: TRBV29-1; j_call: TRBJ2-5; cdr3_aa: CSAHRIPETQYF
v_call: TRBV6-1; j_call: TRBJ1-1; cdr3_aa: CASSLDRITEAFF
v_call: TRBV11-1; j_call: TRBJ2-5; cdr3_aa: CASSPRGSGAYQETQYF
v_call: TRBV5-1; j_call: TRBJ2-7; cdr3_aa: CASKLQDGPYEQYF
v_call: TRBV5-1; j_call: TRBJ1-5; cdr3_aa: CASSTVYSNQPQHF
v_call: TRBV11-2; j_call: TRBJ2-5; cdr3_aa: CASSFAGGVETQYF
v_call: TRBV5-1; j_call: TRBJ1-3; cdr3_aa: CASSSQTPNSGNTIYF
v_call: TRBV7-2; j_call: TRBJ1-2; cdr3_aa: CASSLSDSPNYGYTF
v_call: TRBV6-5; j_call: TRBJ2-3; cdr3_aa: CASSHLSRGADTQYF
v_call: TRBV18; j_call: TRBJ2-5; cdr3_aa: CASSPYEGQETQYF
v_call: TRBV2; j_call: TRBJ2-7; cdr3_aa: CASSETSGTYEQYF
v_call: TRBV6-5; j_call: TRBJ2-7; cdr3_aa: CASRMAPAGQQYF
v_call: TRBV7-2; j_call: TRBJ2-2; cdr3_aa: CASSLLLAYTGELFF
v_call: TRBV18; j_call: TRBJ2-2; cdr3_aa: CASSPSGANTGELFF
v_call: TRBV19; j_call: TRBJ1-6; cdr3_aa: CASSGPPGGFNSPLHF
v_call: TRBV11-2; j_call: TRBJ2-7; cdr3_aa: CASSSSRALHEQYF
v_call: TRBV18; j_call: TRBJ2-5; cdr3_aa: CASSPPTSARATQYF
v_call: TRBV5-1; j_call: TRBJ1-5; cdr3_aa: CASSLGGRINQPQHF
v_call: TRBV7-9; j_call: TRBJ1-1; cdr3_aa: CASSLRGSVTEAFF
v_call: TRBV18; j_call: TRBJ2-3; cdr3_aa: CASSPPRDRRLSTDTQYF
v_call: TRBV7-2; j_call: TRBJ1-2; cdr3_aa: CASSLDYRNYGYTF
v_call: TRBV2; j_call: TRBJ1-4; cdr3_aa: CASSVGRVGEKLFF
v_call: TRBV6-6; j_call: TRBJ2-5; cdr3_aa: CASRTGTSGSQETQYF
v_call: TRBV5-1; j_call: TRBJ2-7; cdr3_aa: CASSLYPGLYEQYF
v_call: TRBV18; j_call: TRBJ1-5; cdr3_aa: CASSPLDGERQPQHF
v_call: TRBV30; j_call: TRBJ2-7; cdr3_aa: CAWRGGSYEQYF
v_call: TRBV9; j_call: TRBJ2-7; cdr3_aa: CASSVGVRQTYEQYF
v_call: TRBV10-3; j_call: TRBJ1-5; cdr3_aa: CAISERIGVNSNQPQHF
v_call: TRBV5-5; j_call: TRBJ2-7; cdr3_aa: CASSLVLTGIYEQYF
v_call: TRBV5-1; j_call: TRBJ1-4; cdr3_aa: CASSSRDRGLNEKLFF
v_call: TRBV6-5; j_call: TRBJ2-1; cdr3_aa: CASSYQGGIINEQFF
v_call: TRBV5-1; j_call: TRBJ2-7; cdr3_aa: CASNRDSSYEQYF
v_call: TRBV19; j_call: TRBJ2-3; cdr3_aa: CASSVIMGASDTQYF
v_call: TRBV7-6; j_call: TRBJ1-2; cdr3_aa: CASSFRGGYGYTF
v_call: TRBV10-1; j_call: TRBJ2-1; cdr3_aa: CASSTTVADEQFF
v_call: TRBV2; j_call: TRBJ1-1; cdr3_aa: CASREGFGNTEAFF
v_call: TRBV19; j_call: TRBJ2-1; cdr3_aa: CASSIRILLAGGEQFF
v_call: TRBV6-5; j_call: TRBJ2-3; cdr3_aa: CASSYGAGSTDTQYF
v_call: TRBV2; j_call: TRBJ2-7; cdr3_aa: CASTLSGTLSYEQYF
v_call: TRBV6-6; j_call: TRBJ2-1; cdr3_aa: CASSLGTSGPGGEQFF
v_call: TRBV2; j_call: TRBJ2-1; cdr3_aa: CASPTGLSYNEQFF
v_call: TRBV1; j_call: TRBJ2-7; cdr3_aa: CTSGGSYEQYF
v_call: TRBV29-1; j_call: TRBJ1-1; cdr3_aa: CSVAAIEGPTEAFF
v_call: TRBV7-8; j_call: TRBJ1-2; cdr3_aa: CASSPSGVGAINYGYTF
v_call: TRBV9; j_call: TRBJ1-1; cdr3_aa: CASSLRGDRLMNTEAFF
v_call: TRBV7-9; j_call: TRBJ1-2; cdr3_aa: CASSLSPRTGSNYGYTF
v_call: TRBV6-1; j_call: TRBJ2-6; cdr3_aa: CALTAGANVLTF